Sequencing of this T cell receptor (beta chain) was carried out in a study of cytomegalovirus exposure and HLA in healthy donors. In the study overall: Genetic ancestry analysis placed more than 80% of the roughly 400 donors that were genotyped in the Caucasian-associated cluster.

The V and J ends lost 5 bases and 6 bases, in that order; junction bases with no gene match: 8. Germline CDR1 reads SGHNT; CDR2 reads YENEEA. CDR3 size: 15 residues. Comments on this clone: The target antigen is unknown.

PCR primers comprised 60 Vbeta and 13 Jbeta primers. TCRdb's table, derived via immunoSEQ multiplex PCR, lists solely in-frame clones and lacks some. The data show around 150,000 clones, with about 76% seen just once and 7% to 8.5% held by the top ten. Study results and caveats: The authors enumerated 150 to 200 TCR beta chains as linked to cytomegalovirus.

The rearrangement links TRBV11-3 to TRBJ2-2, with 8 bases identical to TRBD2. The sequence was collected from a male donor in good health and CMV-seropositive. The material sequenced was PBMCs. The CDR3 DNA sequence: TGTGCCAGCAGCCGTGGACTAGCTTATCCCGGGGAGCTGTTTTTT. Its translation: CASSRGLAYPGELFF.